This record looks at one TCR beta chain sequence and its context. Its matching antigen is unknown. The entry originates in a study of vaccination and CD4 T cells after COVID-19. General observations from the study: Convalescent patients displayed a median roughly 90% of reactive clones emerging only post-vaccination. Median counts of SARS-CoV-2-reactive clonotypes increased from roughly 22 to 38; this difference was not significant.

Time point here: late sampling 161 to 241 days after vaccination in a few convalescent patients. This sample's treatment: 10-day PBMC culture with coronavirus spike peptide pools or control peptides (ViraFEST assay). Cultured CD4+ T cell DNA underwent sequencing with the Oncomine TCR Beta short-read assay. TCRdb re-analysed the PCR reads in MiXCR, keeping a single row per CDR3 protein. Seen here are approximately 23,000 distinct CDR3 sequences, 35% to 45% observed once, and the top ten hold less than 35%. This CDR3 region has 13 residues. CDR1 and CDR2 (germline): DFQATT, SNEGSKA (reference sequence). Between the trimmed V and J ends, which lost 0 bases and 1 base, there was a span of 6 bases.

The receptor's source is a human donor who had recovered from COVID-19. The chain employs TRBV20-1 and TRBJ1-1; no firm D call. Here the sequenced sample was CD4+ T cells from blood, cultured in vitro, taken about 7 months after SARS-CoV-2 vaccination. The CDR3 spells CSARETKNTEAFF. CDR3 DNA: TGCAGTGCTAGAGAGACTAAGAACACTGAAGCTTTCTTT.